The T cell receptor (beta chain) under discussion was sequenced for a study of blood T cell repertoires in COVID-19. Whole-study context: COVID-19 samples collected from the United States, Italy and Spain covered acute and convalescent phases. T cells, B-cell-depleted T cells, or PBMCs supplied cDNA or gDNA.

CDR1 and CDR2 (germline): SGHAT, FQNNGV. The CDR3 loop spans 17 amino acids. Between the trimmed V and J ends, which lost 4 bases and 8 bases, there was a span of 24 bases. Original processing methods: Counts of nucleated cells, estimated from reference gene primer amplification, were obtained. The table came from immunoSEQ multiplex PCR; TCRdb's copy has only in-frame clones and leaves some out. That table is the source of V, J and clone size, and D and trimming were worked out from the DNA. The repertoire holds about 190,000 clones, with 70% to 90% as singletons. The chain uses TRBV11-2 and TRBJ2-1; perhaps TRBD1 as D (6 bases). Sequenced: peripheral blood. The clonotype was recovered from a man aged 60-69 years with active or convalescent COVID-19. This CDR3 is CASSWGLWDNPVDEQFF. DNA of the CDR3: TGTGCCAGCAGCTGGGGTTTATGGGACAACCCCGTCGATGAGCAGTTCTTC.